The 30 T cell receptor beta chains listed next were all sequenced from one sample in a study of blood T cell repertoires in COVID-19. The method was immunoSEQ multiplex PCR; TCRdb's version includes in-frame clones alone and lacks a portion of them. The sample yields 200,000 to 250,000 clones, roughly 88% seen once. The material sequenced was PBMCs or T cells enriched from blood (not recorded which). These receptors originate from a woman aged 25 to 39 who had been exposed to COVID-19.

This CDR3 reads CASSTPTGPDYGYTF. CDR3 nucleotides: TGTGCCAGCAGTACACCGACAGGGCCGGACTATGGCTACACCTTC. The chain is built from TRBV28 and TRBJ1-2, with 7 nucleotides matching TRBD1. There are 15 residues in the CDR3. V lost 5 bases to trimming and J lost 3 bases; unmatched junction nucleotides: 9. The germline gives CDR1 MDHEN, CDR2 SYDVKM.

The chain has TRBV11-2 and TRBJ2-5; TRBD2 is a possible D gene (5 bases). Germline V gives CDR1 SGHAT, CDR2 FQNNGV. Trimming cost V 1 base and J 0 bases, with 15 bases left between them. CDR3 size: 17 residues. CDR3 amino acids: CASSLVSGYQHQETQYF. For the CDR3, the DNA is TGTGCCAGCAGCTTAGTCTCGGGATACCAGCACCAAGAGACCCAGTACTTC.

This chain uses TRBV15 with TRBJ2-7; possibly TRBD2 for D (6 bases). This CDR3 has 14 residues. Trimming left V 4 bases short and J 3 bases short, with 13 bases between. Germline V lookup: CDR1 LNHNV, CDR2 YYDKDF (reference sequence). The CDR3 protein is CATSNDGRDYEQYF. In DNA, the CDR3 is TGTGCCACCAGCAATGATGGGCGGGACTACGAGCAGTACTTC. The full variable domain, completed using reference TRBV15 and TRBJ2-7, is DAMVIQNPRYQVTQFGKPVTLSCSQTLNHNVMYWYQQKSSQAPKLLFHYYDKDFNNEADTPDNFQSRRPNTSFCFLDIRSPGLGDTAMYLCATSNDGRDYEQYFGPGTRLTVT.

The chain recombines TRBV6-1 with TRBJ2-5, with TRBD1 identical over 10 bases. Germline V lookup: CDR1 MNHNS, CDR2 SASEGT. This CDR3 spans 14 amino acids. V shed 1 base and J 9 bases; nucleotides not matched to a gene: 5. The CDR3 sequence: CASSEGTGGMAQYF. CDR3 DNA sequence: TGTGCCAGCAGTGAAGGGACAGGGGGTATGGCCCAGTACTTC.

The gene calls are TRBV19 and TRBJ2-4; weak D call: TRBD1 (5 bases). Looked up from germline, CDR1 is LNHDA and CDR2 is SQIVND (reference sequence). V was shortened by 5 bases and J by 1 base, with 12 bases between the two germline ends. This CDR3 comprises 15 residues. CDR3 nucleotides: TGTGCCAGTAGTCAGGGTCCAGGGGCCAAAAACATTCAGTACTTC. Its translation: CASSQGPGAKNIQYF.

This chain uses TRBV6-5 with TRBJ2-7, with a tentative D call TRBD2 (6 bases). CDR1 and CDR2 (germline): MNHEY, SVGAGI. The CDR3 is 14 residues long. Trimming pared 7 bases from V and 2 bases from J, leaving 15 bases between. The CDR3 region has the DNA TGTGCCAGCACCGGGCCGGGGGTGGCCTACGAGCAGTACTTC. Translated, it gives CASTGPGVAYEQYF.

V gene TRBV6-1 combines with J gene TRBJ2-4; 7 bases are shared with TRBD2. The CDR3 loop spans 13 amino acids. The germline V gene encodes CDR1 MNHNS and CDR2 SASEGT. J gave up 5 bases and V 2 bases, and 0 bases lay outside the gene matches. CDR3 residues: CASSELAENIQYF. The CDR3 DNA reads TGTGCCAGCAGTGAACTAGCGGAAAACATTCAGTACTTC.

CDR3 residues: CASSQSRGLFGGSRDEQFF. DNA for the CDR3: TGCGCCAGCAGTCAATCGCGCGGATTGTTCGGCGGGAGTCGGGATGAGCAGTTCTTC. The rearrangement uses TRBV23-1 and TRBJ2-1, with TRBD2 matching 7 bases. TRBV23-1 is known as an ORF, though its function is uncertain. The CDR3 is 19 amino acids. Germline trimming cut 0 bases from V and 8 bases from J; bases unmatched to any gene: 19.

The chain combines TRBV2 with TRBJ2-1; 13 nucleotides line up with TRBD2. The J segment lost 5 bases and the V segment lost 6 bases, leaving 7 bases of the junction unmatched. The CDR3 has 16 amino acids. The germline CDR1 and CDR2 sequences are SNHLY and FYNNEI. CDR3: CASRARLAGGHNEQFF. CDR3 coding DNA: TGTGCCAGCAGGGCGAGACTAGCGGGAGGCCACAATGAGCAGTTCTTC.

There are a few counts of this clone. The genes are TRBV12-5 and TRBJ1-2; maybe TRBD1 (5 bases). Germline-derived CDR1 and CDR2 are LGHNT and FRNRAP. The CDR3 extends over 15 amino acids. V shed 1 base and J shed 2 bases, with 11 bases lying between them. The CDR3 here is CASGLAGRGNYGYTF. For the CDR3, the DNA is TGTGCTAGTGGTTTGGCAGGGAGGGGAAACTATGGCTACACCTTC. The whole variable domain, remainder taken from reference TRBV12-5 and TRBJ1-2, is DARVTQTPRHKVTEMGQEVTMRCQPILGHNTVFWYRQTMMQGLELLAYFRNRAPLDDSGMPKDRFSAEMPDATLATLKIQPSEPRDSAVYFCASGLAGRGNYGYTFGSGTRLTVV.

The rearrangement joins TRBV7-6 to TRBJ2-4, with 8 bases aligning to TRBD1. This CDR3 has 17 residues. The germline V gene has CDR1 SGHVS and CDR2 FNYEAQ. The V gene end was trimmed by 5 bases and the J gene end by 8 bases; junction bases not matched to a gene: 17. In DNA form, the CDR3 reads TGTGCCAGCAGCCCAGTCCCGGGACAGGATAGTAGCCACATTCAGTACTTC. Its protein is CASSPVPGQDSSHIQYF.

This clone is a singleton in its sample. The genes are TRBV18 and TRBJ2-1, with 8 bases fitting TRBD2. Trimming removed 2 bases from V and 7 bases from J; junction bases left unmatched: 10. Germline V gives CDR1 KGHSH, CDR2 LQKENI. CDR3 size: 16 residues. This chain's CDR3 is CASSPNFAGGPNEQFF. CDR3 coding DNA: TGTGCCAGCTCACCAAATTTCGCGGGAGGACCGAATGAGCAGTTCTTC.

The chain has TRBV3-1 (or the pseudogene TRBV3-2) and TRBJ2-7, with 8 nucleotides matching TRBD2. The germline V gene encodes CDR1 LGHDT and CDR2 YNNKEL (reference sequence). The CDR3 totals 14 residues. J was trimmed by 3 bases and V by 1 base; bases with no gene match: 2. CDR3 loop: CASSQAGGLYEQYF. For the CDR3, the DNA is TGTGCCAGCAGCCAAGCGGGAGGGCTCTACGAGCAGTACTTC.

The CDR3 sequence is CASSLREAGTEAFF. In nucleotides, the CDR3 is TGCGCCAGCAGCTTGAGGGAAGCGGGCACTGAAGCTTTCTTT. The rearrangement joins TRBV5-1 to TRBJ1-1; D is undetermined. The CDR3 totals 14 residues. Germline lookup yields CDR1 SGHRS and CDR2 YFSETQ. The V gene lost 1 base and the J gene lost 4 bases, with 11 bases spanning the gap.

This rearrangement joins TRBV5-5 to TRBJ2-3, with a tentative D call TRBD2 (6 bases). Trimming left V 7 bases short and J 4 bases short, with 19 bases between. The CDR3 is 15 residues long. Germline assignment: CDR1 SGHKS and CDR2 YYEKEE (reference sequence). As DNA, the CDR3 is TGTGCCAGCTTGGGTTCGGGGGTCAGGGCAGATACGCAGTATTTT. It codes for CASLGSGVRADTQYF.

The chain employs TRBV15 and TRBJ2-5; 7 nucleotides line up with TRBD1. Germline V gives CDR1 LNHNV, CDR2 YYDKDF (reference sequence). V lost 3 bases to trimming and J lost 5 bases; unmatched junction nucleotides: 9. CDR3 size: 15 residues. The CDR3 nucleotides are TGTGCCACCAGCAGGGATCCGGGACAGCTGGAGACCCAGTACTTC. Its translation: CATSRDPGQLETQYF. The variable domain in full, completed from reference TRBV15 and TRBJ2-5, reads DAMVIQNPRYQVTQFGKPVTLSCSQTLNHNVMYWYQQKSSQAPKLLFHYYDKDFNNEADTPDNFQSRRPNTSFCFLDIRSPGLGDTAMYLCATSRDPGQLETQYFGPGTRLLVL.

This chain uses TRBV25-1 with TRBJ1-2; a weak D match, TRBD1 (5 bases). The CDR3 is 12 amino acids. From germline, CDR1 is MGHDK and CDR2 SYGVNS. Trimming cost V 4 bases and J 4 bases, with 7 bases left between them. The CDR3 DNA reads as TGTGCCAGCAGTGGAAGGGGCTATGGCTACACCTTC. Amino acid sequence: CASSGRGYGYTF.

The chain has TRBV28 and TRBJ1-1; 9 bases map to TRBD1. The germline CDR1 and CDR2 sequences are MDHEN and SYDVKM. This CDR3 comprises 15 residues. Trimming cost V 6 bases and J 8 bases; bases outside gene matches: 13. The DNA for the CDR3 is TGTGCCAGCAGCCCTAAAATCGACAGGGGGTCAGAAGCTTTCTTT. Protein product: CASSPKIDRGSEAFF. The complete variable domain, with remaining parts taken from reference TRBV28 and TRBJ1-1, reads DVKVTQSSRYLVKRTGEKVFLECVQDMDHENMFWYRQDPGLGLRLIYFSYDVKMKEKGDIPEGYSVSREKKERFSLILESASTNQTSMYLCASSPKIDRGSEAFFGQGTRLTVV.

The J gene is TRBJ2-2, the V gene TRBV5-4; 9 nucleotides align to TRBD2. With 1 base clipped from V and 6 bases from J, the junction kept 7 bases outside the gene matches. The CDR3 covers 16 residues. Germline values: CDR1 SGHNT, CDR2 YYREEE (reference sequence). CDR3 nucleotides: TGTGCCAGCAGCTTGATTAGCGGGAGATCAGCCGGGGAGCTGTTTTTT. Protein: CASSLISGRSAGELFF.

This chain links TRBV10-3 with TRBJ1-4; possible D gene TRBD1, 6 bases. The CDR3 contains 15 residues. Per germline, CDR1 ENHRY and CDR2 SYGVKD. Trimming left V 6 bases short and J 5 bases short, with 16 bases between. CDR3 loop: CAISQGLGLNEKLFF. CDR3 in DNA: TGTGCCATCAGCCAGGGGCTCGGTCTAAATGAAAAACTGTTTTTT.

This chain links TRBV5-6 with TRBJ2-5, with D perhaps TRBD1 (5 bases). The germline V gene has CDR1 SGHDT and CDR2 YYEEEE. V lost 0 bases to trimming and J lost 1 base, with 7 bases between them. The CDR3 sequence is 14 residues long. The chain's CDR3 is CASSLDRLQETQYF. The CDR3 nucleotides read TGTGCCAGCAGCTTGGACAGGCTCCAAGAGACCCAGTACTTC.

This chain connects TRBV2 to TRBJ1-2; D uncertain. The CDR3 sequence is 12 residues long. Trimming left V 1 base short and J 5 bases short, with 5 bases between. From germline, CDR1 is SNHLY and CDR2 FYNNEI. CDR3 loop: CASSEGTYGYTF. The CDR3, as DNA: TGTGCCAGCAGTGAAGGGACTTATGGCTACACCTTC.

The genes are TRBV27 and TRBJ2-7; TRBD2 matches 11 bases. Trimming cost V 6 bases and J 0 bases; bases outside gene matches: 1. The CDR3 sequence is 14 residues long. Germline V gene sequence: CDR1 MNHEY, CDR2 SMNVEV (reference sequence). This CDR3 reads CASSTSGSSYEQYF. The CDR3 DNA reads TGTGCCAGCAGCACTAGCGGGAGCTCCTACGAGCAGTACTTC.

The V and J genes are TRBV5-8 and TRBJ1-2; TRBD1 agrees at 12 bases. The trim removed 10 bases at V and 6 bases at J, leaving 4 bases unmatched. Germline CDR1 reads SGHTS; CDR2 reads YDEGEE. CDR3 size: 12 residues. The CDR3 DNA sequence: TGTGCCGGCCGGGACAGGGGGCATGGCTACACCTTC. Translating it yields CAGRDRGHGYTF.

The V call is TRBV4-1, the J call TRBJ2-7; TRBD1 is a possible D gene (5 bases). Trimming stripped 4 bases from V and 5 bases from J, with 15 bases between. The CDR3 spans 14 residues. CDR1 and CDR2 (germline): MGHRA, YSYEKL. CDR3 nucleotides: TGCGCCAGCAGCCCAGGCCGCGACAGTGACGAGCAGTACTTC. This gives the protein CASSPGRDSDEQYF.

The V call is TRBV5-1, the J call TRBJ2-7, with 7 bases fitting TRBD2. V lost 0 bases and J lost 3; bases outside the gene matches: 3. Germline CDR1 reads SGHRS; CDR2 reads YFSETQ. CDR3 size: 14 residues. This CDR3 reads CASSLVGGNYEQYF. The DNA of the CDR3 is TGCGCCAGCAGCTTGGTCGGGGGGAACTACGAGCAGTACTTC. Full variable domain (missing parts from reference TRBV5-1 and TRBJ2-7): KAGVTQTPRYLIKTRGQQVTLSCSPISGHRSVSWYQQTPGQGLQFLFEYFSETQRNKGNFPGRFSGRQFSNSRSEMNVSTLELGDSALYLCASSLVGGNYEQYFGPGTRLTVT.

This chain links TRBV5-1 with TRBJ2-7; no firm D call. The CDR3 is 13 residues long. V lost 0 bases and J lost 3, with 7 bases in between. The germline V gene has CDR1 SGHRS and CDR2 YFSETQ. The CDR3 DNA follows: TGCGCCAGCAGCTTGGAACAAAACTACGAGCAGTACTTC. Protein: CASSLEQNYEQYF.

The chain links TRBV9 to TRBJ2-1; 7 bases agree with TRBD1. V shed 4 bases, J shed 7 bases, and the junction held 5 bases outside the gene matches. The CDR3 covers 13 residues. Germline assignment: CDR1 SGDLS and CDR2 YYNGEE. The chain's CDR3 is CASSPTGENEQFF. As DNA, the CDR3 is TGTGCCAGCAGCCCCACAGGGGAAAATGAGCAGTTCTTC.

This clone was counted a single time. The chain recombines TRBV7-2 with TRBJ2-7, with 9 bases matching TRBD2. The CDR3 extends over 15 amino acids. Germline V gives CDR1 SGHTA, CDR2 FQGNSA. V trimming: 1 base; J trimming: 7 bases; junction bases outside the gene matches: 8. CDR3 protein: CASSLVGSGSREQYF. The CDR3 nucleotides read TGTGCCAGCAGCTTAGTCGGTAGCGGGAGTAGGGAGCAGTACTTC.

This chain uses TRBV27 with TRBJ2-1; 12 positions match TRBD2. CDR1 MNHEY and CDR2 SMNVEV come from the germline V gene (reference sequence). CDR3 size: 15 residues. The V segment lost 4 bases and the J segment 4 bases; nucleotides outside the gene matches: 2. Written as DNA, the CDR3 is TGTGCCAGCAGTTATCTAGCGGGAGGGTACAATGAGCAGTTCTTC. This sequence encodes CASSYLAGGYNEQFF.